A selection of T cell receptor beta chains follows, all from one sample in a study of shared clonotypes between healthy human individuals. Sequencing used immunoSEQ multiplex PCR; TCRdb keeps in-frame clones, though not all of them. The top ten clones hold about 1.8% of a sample with 650,000 to 800,000 clones, 72% of them seen once. The sequenced sample consisted of memory CD4+ T cells sorted from blood. The receptors stem from a woman aged 25 to 45 in good health. The CDR3 runs from the conserved cysteine through the conserved F or W. The D gene is left open where the match is weak. The listing skips clone size in some rows; elsewhere it reads once, few, many or a size class.

V gene: TRBV5-1
clone size: .
D gene: TRBD1
J gene: TRBJ2-5
CDR3 DNA: TGCGCCAGCAGCTTGTTCGGACAGGGTCAAGAGACCCAGTACTTC
CDR3 protein: CASSLFGQGQETQYF

V gene: TRBV5-1
clone size: .
D gene: TRBD2
J gene: TRBJ2-3
CDR3 DNA: TGCGCCAGCAGCTATAGGACTAGCGGGCAACCAGATACGCAGTATTTT
CDR3 protein: CASSYRTSGQPDTQYF

V gene: TRBV6-1
clone size: .
D gene: .
J gene: TRBJ1-1
CDR3 DNA: TGTGCCAGCCCAGACGGGATGGTCGTGAACACTGAAGCTTTCTTT
CDR3 protein: CASPDGMVVNTEAFF

V gene: TRBV2
clone size: .
D gene: .
J gene: TRBJ2-7
CDR3 DNA: TGTGCCAGCACTAGAGCCTACGAGCAGTACTTC
CDR3 protein: CASTRAYEQYF

V gene: TRBV5-1
clone size: .
D gene: .
J gene: TRBJ2-3
CDR3 DNA: TGCGCCAGCAGGTCACATAGTACAGATACGCAGTATTTT
CDR3 protein: CASRSHSTDTQYF

V gene: TRBV4-2
clone size: .
D gene: .
J gene: TRBJ1-2
CDR3 DNA: TGTGCCAGCAGCCAAGATCCTACGGCGACTAACTATGGCTACACCTTC
CDR3 protein: CASSQDPTATNYGYTF

V gene: TRBV19
clone size: .
D gene: TRBD1
J gene: TRBJ1-4
CDR3 DNA: TGTGCCAGTAGTCCCGGACAGGGTAGGCCAACTAATGAAAAACTGTTTTTT
CDR3 protein: CASSPGQGRPTNEKLFF

V gene: TRBV15
clone size: .
D gene: .
J gene: TRBJ2-7
CDR3 DNA: TGTGCCACCAGCACCCCCCCCGCAGGGACCTACGAGCAGTACTTC
CDR3 protein: CATSTPPAGTYEQYF

V gene: TRBV28
clone size: .
D gene: .
J gene: TRBJ1-5
CDR3 DNA: TGTGCCAGCAGTTTGTACAATAGGGATCAGCCCCAGCATTTT
CDR3 protein: CASSLYNRDQPQHF

V gene: TRBV23-1
clone size: many
D gene: TRBD2
J gene: TRBJ2-7
CDR3 DNA: TGCGCCAGCGGCTTTAGCGGGAACGAGCAGTACTTC
CDR3 protein: CASGFSGNEQYF

V gene: TRBV2
clone size: once
D gene: .
J gene: TRBJ2-3
CDR3 DNA: TGTGCCAGCAAGGTCACAGATACGCAGTATTTT
CDR3 protein: CASKVTDTQYF

V gene: TRBV6-1
clone size: .
D gene: .
J gene: TRBJ2-2
CDR3 DNA: TGTGCCAGCAGTCCCCGACTAGCCGGGGAGCTGTTTTTT
CDR3 protein: CASSPRLAGELFF

V gene: TRBV9
clone size: few
D gene: .
J gene: TRBJ1-1
CDR3 DNA: TGTGCCAGCAGCACTACGGGGCAGTCCGAAGCTTTCTTT
CDR3 protein: CASSTTGQSEAFF

V gene: TRBV2
clone size: .
D gene: .
J gene: TRBJ1-1
CDR3 DNA: TGTGCCAGCAGCTCAGAGGGAGTCGAAGCTTTCTTT
CDR3 protein: CASSSEGVEAFF

V gene: TRBV11-2
clone size: .
D gene: .
J gene: TRBJ2-6
CDR3 DNA: TGTGCCAGCAGCGCGCGACAAGGTGGAAATTCTGGGGCCAACGTCCTGACTTTC
CDR3 protein: CASSARQGGNSGANVLTF

V gene: TRBV7-2
clone size: .
D gene: .
J gene: TRBJ2-7
CDR3 DNA: TGTGCCAGCAGCTTAGCGTCGGGTACCGACGAGCAGTACTTC
CDR3 protein: CASSLASGTDEQYF

V gene: TRBV5-4
clone size: few
D gene: TRBD2
J gene: TRBJ2-1
CDR3 DNA: TGTGCCAGCAGCTCTGGGACTAGCGGGAGAATGATAGGCTCCTACAATGAGCAGTTCTTC
CDR3 protein: CASSSGTSGRMIGSYNEQFF

V gene: TRBV28
clone size: .
D gene: .
J gene: TRBJ2-1
CDR3 DNA: TGTGCCAGCAGCAACATAAGGGTCTCATACAATGAGCAGTTCTTC
CDR3 protein: CASSNIRVSYNEQFF

V gene: TRBV6-1
clone size: once
D gene: .
J gene: TRBJ1-5
CDR3 DNA: TGTGCCAGCAGAGCAGGTCACAGAAGCAATCAGCCCCAGCATTTT
CDR3 protein: CASRAGHRSNQPQHF

V gene: TRBV27
clone size: .
D gene: TRBD2
J gene: TRBJ2-5
CDR3 DNA: TGTGCCAGCAGTTTGGTGGTGGGGGGGGAGACCCAGTACTTC
CDR3 protein: CASSLVVGGETQYF

V gene: TRBV5-1
clone size: few
D gene: .
J gene: TRBJ2-2
CDR3 DNA: TGCGCCAGCAGCCCAACAGGGATGACCGGGGAGCTGTTTTTT
CDR3 protein: CASSPTGMTGELFF

V gene: TRBV4-1
clone size: .
D gene: .
J gene: TRBJ1-4
CDR3 DNA: TGCGCCAGCAGCCAAGAGCAAGGAACAACTAATGAAAAACTGTTTTTT
CDR3 protein: CASSQEQGTTNEKLFF

V gene: TRBV19
clone size: once
D gene: .
J gene: TRBJ2-2
CDR3 DNA: TGTGCCAGTAGTTCCCGGCGGCTTAACACCGGGGAGCTGTTTTTT
CDR3 protein: CASSSRRLNTGELFF

V gene: TRBV18
clone size: .
D gene: TRBD2
J gene: TRBJ2-2
CDR3 DNA: TGTGCCAGCTCACCGGGACTAGACTTCACCGGGGAGCTGTTTTTT
CDR3 protein: CASSPGLDFTGELFF

V gene: TRBV7-3
clone size: .
D gene: .
J gene: TRBJ2-4
CDR3 DNA: TGTGCCAGCAGCTTACAGCAGGGGAGCATTCAGTACTTC
CDR3 protein: CASSLQQGSIQYF

V gene: TRBV6-1
clone size: .
D gene: .
J gene: TRBJ2-5
CDR3 DNA: TGTGCCAGCAGTGACAGTAAAGAGACCCAGTACTTC
CDR3 protein: CASSDSKETQYF

V gene: TRBV5-1
clone size: .
D gene: TRBD2
J gene: TRBJ2-1
CDR3 DNA: TGCGCCAGCAGCTTGGGACTAGCGGGAGGCGATGAGCAGTTCTTC
CDR3 protein: CASSLGLAGGDEQFF

V gene: TRBV5-1
clone size: .
D gene: TRBD1
J gene: TRBJ2-1
CDR3 DNA: TGCGCCAGCAGCTTGTCCGGCGGACAGGGAGACTACAATGAGCAGTTCTTC
CDR3 protein: CASSLSGGQGDYNEQFF

V gene: TRBV10-3
clone size: .
D gene: .
J gene: TRBJ1-5
CDR3 DNA: TGTGCCATTGCTGGGCAGGGAGGAAGTCAGCCCCAGCATTTT
CDR3 protein: CAIAGQGGSQPQHF

V gene: TRBV28
clone size: .
D gene: .
J gene: TRBJ2-7
CDR3 DNA: TGTGCCAGCAGTTTACAGATGGTGGGCCACGAGCAGTACTTC
CDR3 protein: CASSLQMVGHEQYF

V gene: TRBV5-1
clone size: .
D gene: .
J gene: TRBJ2-7
CDR3 DNA: TGCGCCAGCAGCCCAAAACCGGACACCTCCTACGAGCAGTACTTC
CDR3 protein: CASSPKPDTSYEQYF

V gene: TRBV18
clone size: .
D gene: .
J gene: TRBJ2-1
CDR3 DNA: TGTGCCAGCTCGGCGTACCTAGATCCGTACAATGAGCAGTTCTTC
CDR3 protein: CASSAYLDPYNEQFF

V gene: TRBV9
clone size: .
D gene: .
J gene: TRBJ2-5
CDR3 DNA: TGTGCCAGCAGCGTAGCTGGACAAGAGACCCAGTACTTC
CDR3 protein: CASSVAGQETQYF

V gene: TRBV7-9
clone size: .
D gene: .
J gene: TRBJ2-6
CDR3 DNA: TGTGCCAGCAGCCCAGGACTGGCCTCTGGGGCCAACGTCCTGACTTTC
CDR3 protein: CASSPGLASGANVLTF

V gene: TRBV5-8
clone size: .
D gene: .
J gene: TRBJ2-7
CDR3 DNA: TGTGCCAGCAGCTTGTACCACACGGAGTACGAGCAGTACTTC
CDR3 protein: CASSLYHTEYEQYF

V gene: TRBV19
clone size: few
D gene: .
J gene: TRBJ2-5
CDR3 DNA: TGTGCCAGTAGCCTCACCCTGGTCGGGGCCCAAGAGACCCAGTACTTC
CDR3 protein: CASSLTLVGAQETQYF

V gene: TRBV4-2
clone size: .
D gene: .
J gene: TRBJ1-2
CDR3 DNA: TGTGCCAGCAGCCCATTGCCTGGTAGCTACACCTTC
CDR3 protein: CASSPLPGSYTF

V gene: TRBV28
clone size: .
D gene: TRBD2
J gene: TRBJ2-7
CDR3 DNA: TGTGCCAGCAGTTTATCCCGCTTAGCGGGAGGACTCTCCTACGAGCAGTACTTC
CDR3 protein: CASSLSRLAGGLSYEQYF

V gene: TRBV21-1
clone size: .
D gene: .
J gene: TRBJ1-2
CDR3 DNA: TGTGCCAGCATGACCTCGACAGGCCCTTATGGCTACACCTTC
CDR3 protein: CASMTSTGPYGYTF

V gene: TRBV27
clone size: .
D gene: .
J gene: TRBJ2-7
CDR3 DNA: TGTGCCAGCGGGAGGGGGGGCGCGTACGAGCAGTACTTC
CDR3 protein: CASGRGGAYEQYF

V gene: TRBV28
clone size: .
D gene: .
J gene: TRBJ1-5
CDR3 DNA: TGTGCCAGCGTCTTTCCAGGGGGCAATCAGCCCCAGCATTTT
CDR3 protein: CASVFPGGNQPQHF

V gene: TRBV28
clone size: few
D gene: TRBD2
J gene: TRBJ2-5
CDR3 DNA: TGTGCCAGCAGTCCAGCGGGAGGGCCGGAGACCCAGTACTTC
CDR3 protein: CASSPAGGPETQYF

V gene: TRBV5-1
clone size: .
D gene: .
J gene: TRBJ2-3
CDR3 DNA: TGCGCCAGCAGCTCCTTTTCTGGGGAAGATACGCAGTATTTT
CDR3 protein: CASSSFSGEDTQYF

V gene: TRBV9
clone size: .
D gene: TRBD1
J gene: TRBJ2-5
CDR3 DNA: TGTGCCAGCAGCTTAATCGGGGACAGGGTCCAAGAGACCCAGTACTTC
CDR3 protein: CASSLIGDRVQETQYF

V gene: TRBV5-1
clone size: .
D gene: TRBD2
J gene: TRBJ2-2
CDR3 DNA: TGCGCCAGCAGCCCGGGACTAGCGGGACCCGGGGAGCTGTTTTTT
CDR3 protein: CASSPGLAGPGELFF

V gene: TRBV7-9
clone size: .
D gene: .
J gene: TRBJ1-2
CDR3 DNA: TGTGCCAGCAGCCCCGTAGGGGTTGACTATGGCTACACCTTC
CDR3 protein: CASSPVGVDYGYTF

V gene: TRBV30
clone size: .
D gene: .
J gene: TRBJ1-3
CDR3 DNA: TGTGCCTGGAGGAGGGATGGAAACACCATATATTTT
CDR3 protein: CAWRRDGNTIYF

V gene: TRBV11-2
clone size: .
D gene: .
J gene: TRBJ2-7
CDR3 DNA: TGTGCCAGCAACCTCGCGACTAACTCCTACGAGCAGTACTTC
CDR3 protein: CASNLATNSYEQYF

V gene: TRBV20-1
clone size: .
D gene: .
J gene: TRBJ2-7
CDR3 DNA: TGCAGTGCTAGAGGGCCCGGCGAGCAGTACTTC
CDR3 protein: CSARGPGEQYF

V gene: TRBV18
clone size: .
D gene: .
J gene: TRBJ2-5
CDR3 DNA: TGTGCCAGCTCACAAACTTCTGGGTCGTGGCTAGCGATCAACCAAGAGACCCAGTACTTC
CDR3 protein: CASSQTSGSWLAINQETQYF

V gene: TRBV7-9
clone size: few
D gene: .
J gene: TRBJ2-3
CDR3 DNA: TGTGCCAGCGTCATGGTAGATACGCAGTATTTT
CDR3 protein: CASVMVDTQYF

V gene: TRBV6-6
clone size: .
D gene: .
J gene: TRBJ2-7
CDR3 DNA: TGTGCCAGCAGTTACCGCAGGGTGTTCTCCTACGAGCAGTACTTC
CDR3 protein: CASSYRRVFSYEQYF

V gene: TRBV6-1
clone size: many
D gene: .
J gene: TRBJ1-3
CDR3 DNA: TGTGCCAGCACAGTCTCTGGAAACACCATATATTTT
CDR3 protein: CASTVSGNTIYF

V gene: TRBV6-1
clone size: .
D gene: .
J gene: TRBJ1-5
CDR3 DNA: TGTGCCAGCAGCCAAACAGGGCAGCCCCAGCATTTT
CDR3 protein: CASSQTGQPQHF

V gene: TRBV5-1
clone size: once
D gene: TRBD1
J gene: TRBJ2-5
CDR3 DNA: TGCGCCAGCAGCTGGGGACAGACCCTTCGGACCCAGTACTTC
CDR3 protein: CASSWGQTLRTQYF

V gene: TRBV5-1
clone size: .
D gene: .
J gene: TRBJ1-3
CDR3 DNA: TGCGCCAGCAGCTTGGGTTCGGACTCTGGAAACACCATATATTTT
CDR3 protein: CASSLGSDSGNTIYF

V gene: TRBV28
clone size: .
D gene: TRBD1
J gene: TRBJ1-1
CDR3 DNA: TGTGCCAGCAGGATCCCGGGACAGCATATTGTAAACACTGAAGCTTTCTTT
CDR3 protein: CASRIPGQHIVNTEAFF

V gene: TRBV27
clone size: .
D gene: TRBD2
J gene: TRBJ2-1
CDR3 DNA: TGTGCCAGCAGTTTGAGACTAGCGGGAGATGGTGAGCAGTTCTTC
CDR3 protein: CASSLRLAGDGEQFF

V gene: TRBV28
clone size: .
D gene: .
J gene: TRBJ1-3
CDR3 DNA: TGTGCCAGCAGTTTAGGCGGGGGATCAGGAAACACCATATATTTT
CDR3 protein: CASSLGGGSGNTIYF